These 32 T cell receptor beta chains came from one sample sequenced in a study of T cells in Graves' hyperthyroidism and ophthalmopathy. RNA transcripts yielded amplified TCR beta CDR3 regions. First-round RT-PCR of the TCR CDR3 relied on the HTBI primer set. TCRdb reprocessed the multiplex PCR reads with MiXCR, giving one entry per CDR3 protein. This sample has approximately 620,000 distinct CDR3 sequences, with about 15% found just once. The sequencing input was blood. The receptors were gathered from a woman aged 30 to 39 with Graves' hyperthyroidism that later progressed to Graves' ophthalmopathy.

This clonotype was detected ten times or more. The CDR3 DNA reads TGTGCCAGCACCACCGGGCGGTCCAGCTCCTACGAGCAGTACTTC. Its protein product is CASTTGRSSSYEQYF. The V and J genes are TRBV6-2 or TRBV6-3 and TRBJ2-7; D is uncertain. V was trimmed by 7 bases and J by 0 bases, leaving 16 bases between them. Germline loops: CDR1 MNHEY, CDR2 SVGEGT. This CDR3 contains 15 residues.

In this sample, this clonotype turned up many times. This chain links TRBV5-1 with TRBJ2-7; 8 nucleotides match TRBD2. CDR1 and CDR2 (germline): SGHRS, YFSETQ. This CDR3 comprises 15 residues. The ends lost 1 base at V and 1 base at J; junction bases unmatched: 4. The CDR3 sequence: CASSLTSGFSYEQYF. CDR3 nucleotide sequence: TGCGCCAGCAGCTTGACTAGCGGTTTTTCCTACGAGCAGTACTTC. Drawing the rest from reference TRBV5-1 and TRBJ2-7, the complete variable domain is KAGVTQTPRYLIKTRGQQVTLSCSPISGHRSVSWYQQTPGQGLQFLFEYFSETQRNKGNFPGRFSGRQFSNSRSEMNVSTLELGDSALYLCASSLTSGFSYEQYFGPGTRLTVT.

In this sample, this clonotype turned up many times. The CDR3 DNA is TGTGCCAGCAGGAGGGCATCGGTAGAGACCCAGTACTTC. It translates to CASRRASVETQYF. The chain employs TRBV12-3 or TRBV12-4 and TRBJ2-5; weak D call: TRBD2 (5 bases). Trimming took 6 bases from V and 4 from J, leaving 12 bases between them. The CDR3 totals 13 residues.

This clonotype was counted ten times or more. The V gene is TRBV29-1, the J gene TRBJ2-5; 9 positions agree with TRBD2. The CDR3 runs to 13 residues. CDR1 SQVTM and CDR2 ANQGSEA come from the germline V gene. J gave up 4 bases and V 5 bases, and 5 bases lay outside the gene matches. CDR3 DNA: TGCAGCGTTCAGCGGGAGGTAGGAGAGACCCAGTACTTC. Translating gives CSVQREVGETQYF.

Many counts were recorded for this clonotype. The chain joins TRBV9 to TRBJ1-4; D uncertain. The V and J ends lost 4 bases and 7 bases respectively, with 14 bases between them. This CDR3 has 14 residues. CDR1 and CDR2 (germline): SGDLS, YYNGEE. The CDR3 DNA reads TGTGCCAGCAGCCTCCACGGGTCGACTGAAAAACTGTTTTTT. Its protein product is CASSLHGSTEKLFF.

This clonotype came up many times. This rearrangement joins TRBV27 to TRBJ2-1, with a possible D match to TRBD2 (5 bases). Germline V gives CDR1 MNHEY, CDR2 SMNVEV (reference sequence). Deletions cut 8 bases from V and 6 bases from J, with 23 bases between. This CDR3 has 16 residues. Here the CDR3 reads CASLYRAGVGSNEQFF. The CDR3 bases are TGTGCCAGCCTATACCGGGCGGGCGTGGGCTCCAATGAGCAGTTCTTC.

For this clonotype: This may be a read error, as it is one base from a much larger clone. V usage is TRBV2 and J usage is TRBJ1-1, with unresolved D. Per the germline V gene, CDR1 is SNHLY and CDR2 is FYNNEI. The CDR3 runs 11 residues. Trimming removed 7 bases from V and 2 bases from J, with 5 bases in between. CDR3 bases: TGTGCCAGCATGGGAAACACTGAAGCTTTCTTT. Protein: CASMGNTEAFF.

This clonotype has at least ten counts. The rearrangement links TRBV6-1 to TRBJ1-2, with D perhaps TRBD1 (5 bases). CDR3 size: 12 residues. Looked up from germline, CDR1 is MNHNS and CDR2 is SASEGT. V shed 7 bases and J shed 4 bases, with 10 bases lying between them. The CDR3 here is CASIQDSYGYTF. CDR3 nucleotide sequence: TGTGCCAGCATCCAAGACAGCTATGGCTACACCTTC.

The rearrangement uses TRBV20-1 and TRBJ1-5, with D unresolved. The CDR3 extends over 14 amino acids. Trimming left V 5 bases short and J 0 bases short, with 11 bases between. In germline, CDR1 is DFQATT, CDR2 SNEGSKA (reference sequence). The CDR3 reads CSASDGISNQPQHF. The CDR3 bases are TGCAGTGCTTCGGACGGAATTAGCAATCAGCCCCAGCATTTT.

The V call is TRBV4-2, the J call TRBJ1-5, with D uncertain. The germline V gene has CDR1 LGHNA and CDR2 YNFKEQ. Trimming stripped 1 base from V and 8 bases from J, with 12 bases between. This CDR3 contains 14 residues. The CDR3 spells CASSQAPGDEPQHF. The CDR3 DNA reads TGTGCCAGCAGCCAAGCCCCGGGAGATGAGCCCCAGCATTTT.

This clonotype was seen many times. V is TRBV7-2 and J is TRBJ2-7, with TRBD2 identical over 8 bases. The CDR3 is made up of 16 amino acids. Trimming cost V 0 bases and J 6 bases; bases outside gene matches: 10. Germline-derived CDR1 and CDR2 are SGHTA and FQGNSA. The CDR3 DNA is TGTGCCAGCAGCTTAGCGCGGGGGGACAAAGGCTTCGAGCAGTACTTC. It codes for CASSLARGDKGFEQYF.

The chain is built from TRBV27 and TRBJ1-3; no firm D call. CDR3 length: 15 residues. Looked up from germline, CDR1 is MNHEY and CDR2 is SMNVEV (reference sequence). V lost 1 base, J lost 4 bases, and 11 bases lay in between. The CDR3 bases are TGTGCCAGCAGTTTATTACCGGCAGAAGGAAACACCATATATTTT. Amino acids: CASSLLPAEGNTIYF.

This clonotype was seen a few times. The chain uses TRBV6-2 or TRBV6-3 and TRBJ2-3, with TRBD2 identical over 12 bases. Germline CDR1 MNHEY, CDR2 SVGEGT. With V trimmed by 7 bases and J by 1 base, 12 bases remained unmatched. The CDR3 loop spans 18 amino acids. The CDR3 loop reads CASIPRPSGRVGTDTQYF. CDR3 bases: TGTGCCAGCATTCCCCGGCCTAGCGGGAGGGTCGGCACAGATACGCAGTATTTT.

This clonotype showed up many times. The rearrangement uses TRBV6-2 or TRBV6-3 and TRBJ2-2; TRBD1 might be the D (6 bases). Per germline, CDR1 MNHEY and CDR2 SVGEGT. CDR3 size: 13 residues. Deletions cut 8 bases from V and 5 bases from J, with 12 bases between. The CDR3 here is CASQRGGTGELFF. Written as DNA, the CDR3 is TGTGCCAGCCAACGAGGGGGAACCGGGGAGCTGTTTTTT.

A remark on this clonotype: A much larger clone lies one base from this, so it may be a read error. The chain carries TRBV7-2 and TRBJ2-7; D unclear. Per germline, CDR1 SGHTA and CDR2 FQGNSA. CDR3 length equals 14 residues. Trimming pared 2 bases from V and 3 bases from J, leaving 11 bases between. CDR3 sequence: CASSLSIGCYEQYF. CDR3 coding DNA: TGTGCCAGCAGCTTATCTATCGGGTGCTACGAGCAGTACTTC.

About this clonotype itself: The junction shows a germline mismatch at one end, possibly a read error. CDR3 region: CASSALQGRNTEALF. CDR3 nucleotide sequence: TGCGCCAGCAGCGCCCTGCAGGGAAGGAACACTGAAGCTCTCTTT. The chain recombines TRBV5-1 with TRBJ1-1, with a possible D match to TRBD1 (5 bases). The CDR3 runs to 15 residues. Germline V gene data show CDR1 as SGHRS and CDR2 as YFSETQ.

This clonotype was found a few times. The chain has TRBV2 and TRBJ2-7, with a possible D match to TRBD2 (7 bases). This CDR3 region has 13 residues. V dropped 8 bases and J dropped 6 bases, with 17 bases sitting between them. CDR1 is SNHLY, CDR2 FYNNEI, per germline. CDR3 nucleotide sequence: TGTGCCAGCCTCGGGGAGGGGGGGGGCGAGCAGTACTTC. It yields the protein CASLGEGGGEQYF.

This clonotype appeared a few times. The chain uses TRBV27 and TRBJ1-2; the D is unclear. This CDR3 is 13 amino acids long. Germline V lookup: CDR1 MNHEY, CDR2 SMNVEV (reference sequence). Trimming pared 4 bases from V and 6 bases from J, leaving 12 bases between. CDR3 bases: TGTGCCAGCAGTTACTCCCCATCCGATGGCTACACCTTC. It yields the protein CASSYSPSDGYTF.

The gene calls are TRBV20-1 and TRBJ2-3; 11 bases match TRBD1. CDR3 length: 21 amino acids. After removal of 2 bases from V and 0 bases from J, the junction contained 19 bases not matched to a gene. The germline V gene encodes CDR1 DFQATT and CDR2 SNEGSKA (reference sequence). In DNA form, the CDR3 reads TGCAGTGCTAGACACACCGGGACAGGGGGTGCTACAACTTTGAGCACAGATACGCAGTATTTT. Residues: CSARHTGTGGATTLSTDTQYF.

The chain uses TRBV28 and TRBJ2-7; 8 bases are shared with TRBD2. Germline trimming cut 0 bases from V and 5 bases from J; bases unmatched to any gene: 6. Germline V gives CDR1 MDHEN, CDR2 SYDVKM. This CDR3 region has 15 residues. The CDR3 spells CASSLWGTGGNEQYF. CDR3 nucleotide sequence: TGTGCCAGCAGTTTATGGGGTACGGGAGGGAACGAGCAGTACTTC. The whole variable domain, remainder taken from reference TRBV28 and TRBJ2-7, is DVKVTQSSRYLVKRTGEKVFLECVQDMDHENMFWYRQDPGLGLRLIYFSYDVKMKEKGDIPEGYSVSREKKERFSLILESASTNQTSMYLCASSLWGTGGNEQYFGPGTRLTVT.

There are many counts of this clonotype. Written as DNA, the CDR3 is TGTGCCAGCAGTCAGGGGTTAGGGCCTCGAGAGACCCAGTACTTC. It specifies CASSQGLGPRETQYF. The chain has TRBV25-1 and TRBJ2-5; maybe TRBD1 (6 bases). Trimming removed 5 bases from V and 4 bases from J, with 17 bases in between. Germline CDR1 MGHDK, CDR2 SYGVNS. This CDR3 spans 15 amino acids.

The CDR3 spells CSARTRQGARTEAFF. The CDR3 DNA sequence: TGCAGTGCTAGAACTAGACAGGGGGCGAGGACTGAAGCTTTCTTT. The rearrangement joins TRBV20-1 to TRBJ1-1; 10 nucleotides agree with TRBD1. Germline CDR1 reads DFQATT; CDR2 reads SNEGSKA (reference sequence). CDR3 length equals 15 residues. V was clipped by 2 bases and J by 5 bases; unmatched bases: 8.

This clonotype was seen repeatedly, ten times or more. V and J are TRBV6-1 and TRBJ1-6; D gene uncertain. This CDR3 spans 13 amino acids. Germline V lookup: CDR1 MNHNS, CDR2 SASEGT. The V end was cut by 0 bases, the J end by 11 bases, with 8 bases between. CDR3 loop: CASSEAGSPPLHF. The CDR3, as DNA: TGTGCCAGCAGTGAAGCTGGCTCGCCACCCCTCCACTTT.

This chain joins TRBV7-9 and TRBJ2-2; 9 nucleotides line up with TRBD1. CDR3 length: 15 amino acids. The junction had 7 bases not matched to a gene; V was cut back by 5 bases and J by 6 bases. In germline, CDR1 is SEHNR, CDR2 FQNEAQ (reference sequence). In DNA form, the CDR3 reads TGTGCCAGCAGCCGGACAGGGGCGGGCGCCGGGGAGCTGTTTTTT. Its protein product is CASSRTGAGAGELFF.

This clonotype showed up many times. V gene TRBV12-3 or TRBV12-4 combines with J gene TRBJ2-7, with D tentatively TRBD2 (6 bases). This CDR3 has 15 residues. Deletions cut 5 bases from V and 0 bases from J, with 14 bases between. The CDR3 DNA reads as TGTGCCAGCAGTAGGGGCGGGGATAGCTCCTACGAGCAGTACTTC. It translates to CASSRGGDSSYEQYF.

Many counts were recorded for this clonotype. The chain couples TRBV7-3 to TRBJ2-3, with D unclear. With 5 bases removed from V and 1 base from J, the gap between germline ends came to 16 bases. CDR1 SGHTA and CDR2 FQGTGA come from the germline V gene. The CDR3 runs 16 residues. The CDR3 sequence: CASSLIAPSRTDTQYF. In DNA, the CDR3 is TGTGCCAGCAGCCTGATAGCCCCCAGCCGCACAGATACGCAGTATTTT.

Ten or more counts support this clonotype. The gene calls are TRBV30 and TRBJ1-2, with D possibly TRBD1 on 5 matching bases. Between the trimmed V and J ends, which lost 7 bases and 7 bases, there was a span of 13 bases. Germline lookup yields CDR1 GTSNPN and CDR2 SVGIG (reference sequence). This CDR3 is built from 11 residues. The CDR3 region has the DNA TGTGCCTCCGCCCCCGGGGCTGGCTACACCTTC. It encodes CASAPGAGYTF.

In this sample, this clonotype turned up many times. The chain links TRBV2 to TRBJ2-1; D ambiguous. CDR1 is SNHLY, CDR2 FYNNEI, per germline. The CDR3 runs to 11 residues. Trimming stripped 11 bases from V and 7 bases from J, with 12 bases between. The CDR3 DNA reads as TGTGCCTCCAACGTGGGAAATGAGCAGTTCTTC. Its protein product is CASNVGNEQFF.

This clonotype was found many times. The chain recombines TRBV12-5 with TRBJ1-1, with D possibly being TRBD1 (6 bases). Germline V gene sequence: CDR1 LGHNT, CDR2 FRNRAP. The CDR3 runs to 15 residues. Trimming removed 6 bases at V and 4 bases at J, with 18 bases between. As DNA, the CDR3 is TGTGCTAGTGGGCCCCGGGACATAGGGGGCACTGAAGCTTTCTTT. It translates to CASGPRDIGGTEAFF.

This clonotype appeared many times. The CDR3 sequence: CASTGQSYEQYF. CDR3 sequence (DNA): TGTGCCAGCACCGGACAGTCCTACGAGCAGTACTTC. This chain links TRBV6-1 with TRBJ2-7; maybe TRBD1 (6 bases). This CDR3 is 12 amino acids long. Germline CDR1 reads MNHNS; CDR2 reads SASEGT. V shed 7 bases and J shed 1 base, with 8 bases lying between them.

This clonotype has at least ten counts. This CDR3 is CASLAGRTHYEQYF. In DNA form, the CDR3 reads TGTGCCAGCTTGGCCGGGAGGACACACTACGAGCAGTACTTC. The chain links TRBV2 to TRBJ2-7, with 7 positions matching TRBD2. The CDR3 runs 14 residues. Trimming removed 8 bases from V and 3 bases from J; junction bases left unmatched: 10. Germline V lookup: CDR1 SNHLY, CDR2 FYNNEI.

This clonotype was counted at least ten times. This sequence joins TRBV6-2 or TRBV6-3 and TRBJ1-2; weak D call: TRBD1 (5 bases). The CDR3 length is 13 residues. Germline CDR1 reads MNHEY; CDR2 reads SVGEGT. The V and J ends lost 10 bases and 2 bases respectively, with 14 bases between them. Here the CDR3 DNA reads TGTGCCATCCGAGGGGAATTCAACTATGGCTACACCTTC. Amino acid sequence: CAIRGEFNYGYTF.